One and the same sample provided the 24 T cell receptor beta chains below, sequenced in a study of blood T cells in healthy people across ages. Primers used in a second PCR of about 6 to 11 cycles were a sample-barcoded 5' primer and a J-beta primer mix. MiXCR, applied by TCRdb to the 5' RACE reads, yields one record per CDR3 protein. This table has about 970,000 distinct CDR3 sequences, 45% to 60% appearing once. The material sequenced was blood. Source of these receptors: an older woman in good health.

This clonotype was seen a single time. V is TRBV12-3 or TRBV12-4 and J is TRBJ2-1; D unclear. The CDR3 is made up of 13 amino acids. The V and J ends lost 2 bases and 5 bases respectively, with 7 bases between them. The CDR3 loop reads CASSLSADNEQFF. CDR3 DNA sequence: TGTGCCAGCAGTTTATCGGCAGACAATGAGCAGTTCTTC.

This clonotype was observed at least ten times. The CDR3 DNA follows: TGCAGCGATCTGGACAGGGTGAACATTCAGTACTTC. Protein product: CSDLDRVNIQYF. The chain couples TRBV29-1 to TRBJ2-4, with TRBD1 matching 8 bases. The CDR3 is 12 amino acids. V lost 7 bases and J lost 7; bases outside the gene matches: 6. CDR1 is SQVTM and CDR2 is ANQGSEA in the germline V gene.

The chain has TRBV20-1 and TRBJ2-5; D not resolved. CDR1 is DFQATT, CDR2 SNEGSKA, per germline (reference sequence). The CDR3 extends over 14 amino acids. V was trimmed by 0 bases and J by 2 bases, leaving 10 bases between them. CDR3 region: CSAREASAQETQYF. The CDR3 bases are TGCAGTGCTAGAGAAGCAAGCGCACAAGAGACCCAGTACTTC.

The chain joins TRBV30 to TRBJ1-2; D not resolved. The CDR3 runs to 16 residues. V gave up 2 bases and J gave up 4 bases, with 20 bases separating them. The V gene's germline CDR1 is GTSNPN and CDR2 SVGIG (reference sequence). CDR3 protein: CAWSPPPGPYLYGYTF. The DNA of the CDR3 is TGTGCCTGGAGTCCGCCCCCGGGCCCTTACCTCTATGGCTACACCTTC.

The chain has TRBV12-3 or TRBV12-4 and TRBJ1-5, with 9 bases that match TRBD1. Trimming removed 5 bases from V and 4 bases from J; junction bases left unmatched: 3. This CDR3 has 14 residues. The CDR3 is CASSRDRENQPQHF. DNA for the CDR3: TGTGCCAGCAGTAGGGACAGGGAGAATCAGCCCCAGCATTTT.

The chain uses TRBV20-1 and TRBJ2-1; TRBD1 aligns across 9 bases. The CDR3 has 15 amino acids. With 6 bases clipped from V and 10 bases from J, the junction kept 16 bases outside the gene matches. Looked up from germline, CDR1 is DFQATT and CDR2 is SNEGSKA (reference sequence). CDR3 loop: CSAARGTGRTDEQFF. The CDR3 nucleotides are TGCAGTGCCGCCCGGGGGACAGGGAGGACGGACGAGCAGTTCTTC.

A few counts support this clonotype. The CDR3 region has the DNA TGTGCCAGCAACCCTTTCAGCACAGATACGCAGTATTTT. It encodes CASNPFSTDTQYF. The J gene is TRBJ2-3, the V gene TRBV2; D is unclear. V gave up 7 bases and J gave up 0 bases, with 8 bases separating them. Germline-derived CDR1 and CDR2 are SNHLY and FYNNEI. This CDR3 spans 13 amino acids.

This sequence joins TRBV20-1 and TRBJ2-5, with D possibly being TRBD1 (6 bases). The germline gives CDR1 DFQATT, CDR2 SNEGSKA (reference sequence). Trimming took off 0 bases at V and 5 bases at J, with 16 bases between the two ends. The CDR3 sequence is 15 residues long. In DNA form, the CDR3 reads TGCAGTGCTAGAGATGTGTGGCCGAGGGGGGAGACCCAGTACTTC. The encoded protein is CSARDVWPRGETQYF.

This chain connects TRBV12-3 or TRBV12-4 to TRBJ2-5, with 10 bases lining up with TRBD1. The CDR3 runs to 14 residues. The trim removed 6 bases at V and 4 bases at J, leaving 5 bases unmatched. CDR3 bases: TGTGCCAGCAGCCGAGGGACAGGGGCAGAGACCCAGTACTTC. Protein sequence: CASSRGTGAETQYF.

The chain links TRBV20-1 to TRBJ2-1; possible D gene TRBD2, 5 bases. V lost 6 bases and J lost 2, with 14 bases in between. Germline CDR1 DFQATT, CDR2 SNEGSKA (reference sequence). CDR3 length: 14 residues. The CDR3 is CSASRTPTYNEQFF. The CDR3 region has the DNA TGCAGTGCCTCCCGGACTCCCACCTACAATGAGCAGTTCTTC.

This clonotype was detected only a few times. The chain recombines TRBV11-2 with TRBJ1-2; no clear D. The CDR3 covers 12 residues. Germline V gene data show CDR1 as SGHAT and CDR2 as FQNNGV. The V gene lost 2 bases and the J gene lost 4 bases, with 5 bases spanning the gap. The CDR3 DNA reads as TGTGCCAGCAGCTTAAATCGCTATGGCTACACCTTC. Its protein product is CASSLNRYGYTF.

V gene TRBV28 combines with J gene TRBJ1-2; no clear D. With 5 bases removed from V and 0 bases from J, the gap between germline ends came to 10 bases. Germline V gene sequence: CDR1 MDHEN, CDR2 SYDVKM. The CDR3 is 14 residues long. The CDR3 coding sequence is TGTGCCAGCAGTACCGGGCCACCTAACTATGGCTACACCTTC. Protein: CASSTGPPNYGYTF.

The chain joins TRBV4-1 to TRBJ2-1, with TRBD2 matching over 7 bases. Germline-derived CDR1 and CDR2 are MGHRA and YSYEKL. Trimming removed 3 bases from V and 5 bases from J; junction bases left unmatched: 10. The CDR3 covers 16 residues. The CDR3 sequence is CASSQASGTTHNEQFF. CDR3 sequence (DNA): TGCGCCAGCAGCCAGGCGAGCGGGACCACCCACAATGAGCAGTTCTTC.

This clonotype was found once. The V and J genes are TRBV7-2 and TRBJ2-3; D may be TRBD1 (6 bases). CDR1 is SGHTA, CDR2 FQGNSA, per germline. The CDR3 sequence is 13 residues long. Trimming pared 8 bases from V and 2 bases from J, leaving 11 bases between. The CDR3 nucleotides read TGTGCCAGCGGCTCAGGGGCCACAGATACGCAGTATTTT. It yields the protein CASGSGATDTQYF.

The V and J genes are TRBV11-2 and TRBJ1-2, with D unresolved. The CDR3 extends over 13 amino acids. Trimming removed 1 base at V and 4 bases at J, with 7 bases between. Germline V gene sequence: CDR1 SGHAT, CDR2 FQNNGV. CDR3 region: CASSLAGTYGYTF. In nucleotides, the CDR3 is TGTGCCAGCAGCTTAGCAGGAACCTATGGCTACACCTTC.

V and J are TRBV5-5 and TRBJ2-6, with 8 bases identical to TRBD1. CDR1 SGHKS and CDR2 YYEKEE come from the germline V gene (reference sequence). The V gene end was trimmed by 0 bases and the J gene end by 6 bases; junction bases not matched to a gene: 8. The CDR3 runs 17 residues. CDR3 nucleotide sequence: TGTGCCAGCAGCTTGGCTCCGTCGACAGGGGCGGCCAACGTCCTGACTTTC. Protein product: CASSLAPSTGAANVLTF.

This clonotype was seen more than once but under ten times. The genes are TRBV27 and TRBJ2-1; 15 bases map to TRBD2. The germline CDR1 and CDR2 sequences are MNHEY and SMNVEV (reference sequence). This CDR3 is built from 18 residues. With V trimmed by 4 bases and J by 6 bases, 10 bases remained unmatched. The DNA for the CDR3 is TGTGCCAGCAGTTCGGGACTAGCGGGAGGAGTTTTCTCCAATGAGCAGTTCTTC. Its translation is CASSSGLAGGVFSNEQFF.

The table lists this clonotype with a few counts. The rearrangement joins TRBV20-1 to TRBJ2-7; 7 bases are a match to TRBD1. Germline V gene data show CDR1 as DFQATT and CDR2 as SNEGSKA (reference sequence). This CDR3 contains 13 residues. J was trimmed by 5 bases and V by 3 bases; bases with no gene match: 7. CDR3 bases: TGCAGTGCTAGTATCCAGGGGGACCACGAGCAGTACTTC. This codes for CSASIQGDHEQYF.

The CDR3 sequence is CASSYRFGTGTLRETQYF. CDR3 nucleotides: TGTGCCAGCAGTTATAGGTTTGGGACAGGGACTTTGAGGGAGACCCAGTACTTC. The rearrangement uses TRBV6-5 and TRBJ2-5; 9 nucleotides agree with TRBD1. Germline CDR1 and CDR2: MNHEY and SVGAGI. This CDR3 has 18 residues. V was pared by 3 bases and J by 5 bases, with 16 bases of the junction left unmatched.

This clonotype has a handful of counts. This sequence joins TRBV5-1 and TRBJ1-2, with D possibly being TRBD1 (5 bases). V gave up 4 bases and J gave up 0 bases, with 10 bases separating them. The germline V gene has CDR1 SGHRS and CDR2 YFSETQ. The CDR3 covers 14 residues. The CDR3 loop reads CASSPGDSNYGYTF. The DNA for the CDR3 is TGCGCCAGCAGCCCGGGGGATTCTAACTATGGCTACACCTTC.

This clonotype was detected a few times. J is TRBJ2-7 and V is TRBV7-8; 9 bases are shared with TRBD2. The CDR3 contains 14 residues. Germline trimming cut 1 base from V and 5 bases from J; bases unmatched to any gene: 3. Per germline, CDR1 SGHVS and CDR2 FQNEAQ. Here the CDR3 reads CASSLVSGSDEQYF. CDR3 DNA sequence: TGTGCCAGCAGCTTAGTTAGCGGGAGTGACGAGCAGTACTTC.

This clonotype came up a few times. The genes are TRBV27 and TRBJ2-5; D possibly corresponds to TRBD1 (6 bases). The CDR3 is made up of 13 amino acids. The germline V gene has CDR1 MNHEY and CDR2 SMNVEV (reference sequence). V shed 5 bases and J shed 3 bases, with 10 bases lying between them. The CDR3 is CASSTGFEETQYF. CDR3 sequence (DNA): TGTGCCAGCAGTACAGGGTTTGAAGAGACCCAGTACTTC.

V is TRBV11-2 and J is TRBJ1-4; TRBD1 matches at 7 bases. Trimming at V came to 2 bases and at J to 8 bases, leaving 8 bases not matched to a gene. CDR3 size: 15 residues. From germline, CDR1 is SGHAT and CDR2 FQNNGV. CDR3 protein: CASSLNRDRVEKLFF. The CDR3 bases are TGTGCCAGCAGCTTAAATCGAGACAGGGTGGAAAAACTGTTTTTT.

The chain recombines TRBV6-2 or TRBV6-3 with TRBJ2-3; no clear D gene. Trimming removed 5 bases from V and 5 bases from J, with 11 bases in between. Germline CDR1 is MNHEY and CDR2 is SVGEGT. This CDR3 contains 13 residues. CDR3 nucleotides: TGTGCCAGCAGTCTTCTTTCGATAGATACGCAGTATTTT. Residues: CASSLLSIDTQYF.